The 9 T cell receptor beta chains presented below share a single source sample, sequenced in a study of shared clonotypes between healthy human individuals. The repertoire was sequenced with immunoSEQ multiplex PCR; TCRdb's copy has only in-frame clones and lacks some. Seen here are more than 500,000 clones, roughly 95% observed once, and the top ten hold about 0.06%. Sequencing was performed on naive CD4+ T cells sorted from blood. Subset denoted: CD45RA+ positively selected. These receptors were taken from a woman under 40 in good health.

This clone appeared once. The genes are TRBV5-7 and TRBJ2-7, with D unresolved. TRBV5-7 is known as an ORF, though its function is uncertain. This CDR3 is built from 17 residues. The germline V and J ends were trimmed by 4 bases and 2 bases, with 22 bases remaining between them. Written as DNA, the CDR3 is TGTGCCAGCAGCCCGCACCCGGCCCCCACAGCTACCTACGAGCAGTACTTC. Translation gives CASSPHPAPTATYEQYF.

The chain employs TRBV25-1 and TRBJ2-1, with 13 bases that match TRBD2. Per the germline V gene, CDR1 is MGHDK and CDR2 is SYGVNS. The ends lost 4 bases at V and 3 bases at J; junction bases unmatched: 3. The CDR3 consists of 16 residues. CDR3 in amino acids: CASSGGTSGDYNEQFF. DNA for the CDR3: TGTGCCAGCAGTGGGGGGACTAGCGGGGACTACAATGAGCAGTTCTTC.

For the CDR3, the DNA is TGTGCCATCAGTGAGATCACGGGGTACGAGCAGTACTTC. It yields the protein CAISEITGYEQYF. This chain connects TRBV10-3 to TRBJ2-7; D is possibly TRBD2 (5 bases). The CDR3 is made up of 13 amino acids. Trimming pared 2 bases from V and 4 bases from J, leaving 9 bases between. The V gene's germline CDR1 is ENHRY and CDR2 SYGVKD.

This rearrangement joins TRBV19 to TRBJ2-5; 12 bases fit TRBD2. This CDR3 is 16 amino acids long. The V gene's germline CDR1 is LNHDA and CDR2 SQIVND (reference sequence). The ends lost 3 bases at V and 3 bases at J; junction bases unmatched: 5. This CDR3 is CASSIGLAGSEETQYF. CDR3 coding DNA: TGTGCCAGTAGTATCGGACTAGCGGGGTCCGAAGAGACCCAGTACTTC. The full variable domain, in which reference TRBV19 and TRBJ2-5 provide the parts outside the CDR3, is DGGITQSPKYLFRKEGQNVTLSCEQNLNHDAMYWYRQDPGQGLRLIYYSQIVNDFQKGDIAEGYSVSREKKESFPLTVTSAQKNPTAFYLCASSIGLAGSEETQYFGPGTRLLVL.

The V and J genes are TRBV28 and TRBJ2-7; a weak D match, TRBD1 (5 bases). From germline, CDR1 is MDHEN and CDR2 SYDVKM. The V and J ends lost 8 bases and 5 bases respectively, with 22 bases between them. The CDR3 consists of 15 residues. The CDR3 spells CASSPSGQGSDEQYF. CDR3 coding DNA: TGTGCCAGCTCTCCTTCCGGCCAGGGCTCTGACGAGCAGTACTTC.

The chain uses TRBV28 and TRBJ2-7; D not resolved. V lost 1 base and J 0 bases, leaving 10 bases between the germline ends. CDR3 length: 15 amino acids. Germline V CDR1 and CDR2: MDHEN, SYDVKM. CDR3 coding DNA: TGTGCCAGCAGTTTATATGCTACCAGCTCCTACGAGCAGTACTTC. This encodes CASSLYATSSYEQYF.

The chain employs TRBV5-1 and TRBJ1-1; possible D gene TRBD1, 5 bases. CDR1 is SGHRS and CDR2 is YFSETQ in the germline V gene. This CDR3 contains 17 residues. The V gene lost 0 bases and the J gene lost 1 base, with 16 bases spanning the gap. CDR3 sequence: CASSLVSGAWGNTEAFF. The CDR3 nucleotides read TGCGCCAGCAGCTTGGTGAGTGGGGCCTGGGGGAACACTGAAGCTTTCTTT.

This chain joins TRBV20-1 and TRBJ2-7, with D perhaps TRBD2 (7 bases). The CDR3 totals 11 residues. The V and J ends lost 1 base and 9 bases respectively, with 10 bases between them. Germline V gene sequence: CDR1 DFQATT, CDR2 SNEGSKA (reference sequence). The CDR3 sequence is CSARAGGRQYF. The CDR3 DNA reads as TGCAGTGCTAGAGCGGGGGGCCGGCAGTACTTC.

The rearrangement joins TRBV9 to TRBJ1-2; D possibly corresponds to TRBD1 (5 bases). The germline gives CDR1 SGDLS, CDR2 YYNGEE. The CDR3 runs 15 residues. The ends were cut back, 4 bases at V and 0 bases at J, with 13 bases in the middle. The CDR3 reads CASSHGTPANYGYTF. The DNA of the CDR3 is TGTGCCAGCAGCCACGGGACGCCCGCTAACTATGGCTACACCTTC.